What follows are 29 T cell receptor beta chains derived from one specimen sequenced in a study of blood T cell repertoires in COVID-19 (dated by TCRdb to 2020 to 2021). Library preparation used the immunoSEQ multiplex PCR assay. The source is immuneACCESS, and TCRdb retained only in-frame sequences with V and J called. Part of the clones is not carried over; for the studies checked, unresolved V genes explain less than half of this, and the remainder is unexplained. This sample is represented by under 50,000 clones; around 79% of them were singletons. The top ten clones comprise roughly 21% of the sample. The sequencing input was peripheral blood. The source of these receptors is a man aged 70-80 years with acute or convalescent COVID-19.

The J gene is TRBJ1-6, the V gene TRBV14; 7 positions agree with TRBD1. The CDR3 is 17 amino acids. The V gene's germline CDR1 is SGHDN and CDR2 FVKESK. V was clipped by 1 base and J by 7 bases; unmatched bases: 10. The CDR3 here is CASSQARRGRGNSPLHF. CDR3 nucleotides: TGTGCCAGCAGCCAAGCCAGGAGGGGCAGGGGGAATTCACCCCTCCACTTT.

The chain uses TRBV18 and TRBJ2-3, with D possibly being TRBD2 (5 bases). Trimming shortened V by 3 bases and J by 0 bases, and 10 bases separated the two germline ends. The germline gives CDR1 KGHSH, CDR2 LQKENI. This CDR3 region has 15 residues. CDR3 in amino acids: CASSPGRASTDTQYF. CDR3 bases: TGTGCCAGCTCACCCGGGCGGGCGAGCACAGATACGCAGTATTTT.

The CDR3 bases are TGTGCCAGCAGTTTTGAGTTCTCCTACGAGCAGTACTTC. Translation: CASSFEFSYEQYF. V gene TRBV28 combines with J gene TRBJ2-7; no reliable D call. This CDR3 has 13 residues. Germline CDR1 reads MDHEN; CDR2 reads SYDVKM. V lost 3 bases and J lost 0, with 6 bases in between.

The V and J genes are TRBV15 and TRBJ2-3; D remains ambiguous. V was cut by 3 bases and J by 4 bases, with 11 bases left in between. The germline V gene encodes CDR1 LNHNV and CDR2 YYDKDF (reference sequence). The length of the CDR3 is 14 residues. The CDR3 region has the DNA TGTGCCACCAGCAGCTTCGTGCGTTCAGATACGCAGTATTTT. It yields the protein CATSSFVRSDTQYF.

V usage is TRBV19 and J usage is TRBJ1-1, with D uncertain. V was cut by 11 bases and J by 1 base, with 14 bases left in between. The CDR3 spans 13 residues. Germline assignment: CDR1 LNHDA and CDR2 SQIVND (reference sequence). CDR3 sequence: CAVSWGGNTEAFF. CDR3 DNA sequence: TGTGCCGTCAGCTGGGGAGGGAACACTGAAGCTTTCTTT.

The CDR3 reads CASSTTSGRIPYEQYF. The CDR3 DNA reads as TGTGCCAGTAGTACGACTAGCGGGAGGATCCCCTACGAGCAGTACTTC. The chain recombines TRBV19 with TRBJ2-7; 13 positions match TRBD2. CDR1 is LNHDA and CDR2 is SQIVND in the germline V gene (reference sequence). Trimming took 4 bases from V and 2 from J; bases not matched to a gene: 5. This CDR3 comprises 16 residues.

The rearrangement links TRBV28 to TRBJ1-1, with D tentatively TRBD1 (5 bases). Germline values: CDR1 MDHEN, CDR2 SYDVKM. The CDR3 sequence is 13 residues long. Deletions cut 7 bases from V and 0 bases from J, with 9 bases between. For the CDR3, the DNA is TGTGCCAGCATCAAACAGGTGAACACTGAAGCTTTCTTT. Its protein is CASIKQVNTEAFF.

The chain combines TRBV28 with TRBJ1-5; perhaps TRBD1 as D (6 bases). With 6 bases removed from V and 4 bases from J, the gap between germline ends came to 10 bases. Germline V gene lookup returns CDR1 MDHEN and CDR2 SYDVKM. The CDR3 extends over 13 amino acids. CDR3 amino acids: CASSKTGNQPQHF. CDR3 nucleotide sequence: TGTGCCAGCAGCAAAACAGGGAATCAGCCCCAGCATTTT.

This chain connects TRBV14 to TRBJ2-2, with TRBD2 matching 10 bases. The length of the CDR3 is 18 residues. Trimming at V came to 0 bases and at J to 4 bases, leaving 8 bases not matched to a gene. Germline V gives CDR1 SGHDN, CDR2 FVKESK. The CDR3 reads CASSQEEASGRGTGELFF. CDR3 DNA sequence: TGTGCCAGCAGCCAAGAAGAAGCTAGCGGGAGAGGCACCGGGGAGCTGTTTTTT.

The CDR3 reads CASSGDITGELFF. CDR3 sequence (DNA): TGTGCCAGCAGCGGAGACATTACCGGGGAGCTGTTTTTT. The chain is built from TRBV7-8 and TRBJ2-2; D not resolved. Germline CDR1 SGHVS, CDR2 FQNEAQ. The V gene lost 5 bases and the J gene lost 5 bases, with 9 bases spanning the gap. The CDR3 is 13 amino acids.

The chain employs TRBV9 and TRBJ1-1; TRBD1 might be the D (6 bases). Germline CDR1 and CDR2: SGDLS and YYNGEE. This CDR3 is 15 amino acids long. Trimming cost V 0 bases and J 4 bases, with 13 bases left between them. CDR3 region: CASSVESVRGTEAFF. The CDR3 coding sequence is TGTGCCAGCAGCGTAGAAAGTGTCAGGGGCACTGAAGCTTTCTTT.

The chain joins TRBV14 to TRBJ2-1; D is unresolved. CDR1 and CDR2 from the germline V gene are SGHDN and FVKESK. The CDR3 covers 14 residues. V was clipped by 2 bases and J by 3 bases, with 8 bases between them. The CDR3 nucleotides read TGTGCCAGCAGCCAATACAGCTACTACAATGAGCAGTTCTTC. Its protein is CASSQYSYYNEQFF.

The sample holds many counts of this clone. This sequence joins TRBV19 and TRBJ1-5; D unclear. Trimming removed 3 bases from V and 7 bases from J, with 10 bases in between. Looked up from germline, CDR1 is LNHDA and CDR2 is SQIVND (reference sequence). CDR3 length: 13 amino acids. The CDR3, as DNA: TGTGCCAGTAGTATCGAGTTCAGGCAGCCCCAGCATTTT. Protein product: CASSIEFRQPQHF.

The chain uses TRBV28 and TRBJ1-6; D is unresolved. This CDR3 contains 15 residues. Germline V CDR1 and CDR2: MDHEN, SYDVKM. V shed 6 bases and J shed 4 bases, with 13 bases lying between them. The CDR3 bases are TGTGCCAGCAGACCCGGGGAGAATTATAATTCACCCCTCCACTTT. Translating it yields CASRPGENYNSPLHF.

The chain links TRBV2 to TRBJ2-7; TRBD2 matches at 13 bases. The J segment lost 0 bases and the V segment lost 6 bases, leaving 5 bases of the junction unmatched. Germline CDR1 reads SNHLY; CDR2 reads FYNNEI. The CDR3 consists of 16 residues. CDR3 sequence (DNA): TGTGCCAGCAGCTGGACTAGCGGGGGTACCTCCTACGAGCAGTACTTC. Translated: CASSWTSGGTSYEQYF.

This clone was counted a few times. The chain carries TRBV28 and TRBJ1-1, with 11 bases identical to TRBD1. Germline CDR1 is MDHEN and CDR2 is SYDVKM. J gave up 10 bases and V 3 bases, and 7 bases lay outside the gene matches. CDR3 size: 14 residues. The CDR3 loop reads CASSFPGQGAAAFF. The CDR3 bases are TGTGCCAGCAGTTTCCCCGGACAGGGGGCCGCAGCTTTCTTT.

This chain uses TRBV6-5 with TRBJ1-1; D is possibly TRBD1 (5 bases). This CDR3 has 16 residues. Germline CDR1 is MNHEY and CDR2 is SVGAGI. The germline V and J ends were trimmed by 2 bases and 0 bases, with 13 bases remaining between them. The CDR3 sequence is CASSYRYAGLNTEAFF. Here the CDR3 DNA reads TGTGCCAGCAGTTACCGATATGCAGGGCTGAACACTGAAGCTTTCTTT.

The table lists this clone with a count of one. This chain connects TRBV19 to TRBJ1-6; D gene unclear. The germline V gene encodes CDR1 LNHDA and CDR2 SQIVND (reference sequence). V dropped 5 bases and J dropped 6 bases, with 17 bases sitting between them. The CDR3 contains 16 residues. The DNA for the CDR3 is TGTGCCAGTAGTCAGCAGGCGGCCGGGATTAATTCACCCCTCCACTTT. Translating gives CASSQQAAGINSPLHF.

This clone was seen more than once but under ten times. The chain employs TRBV11-2 and TRBJ2-2; tentatively, D is TRBD2 (5 bases). Germline V lookup: CDR1 SGHAT, CDR2 FQNNGV. Trimming cost V 0 bases and J 1 base, with 9 bases left between them. The CDR3 runs to 16 residues. The CDR3 loop reads CASSLDGAGNTGELFF. CDR3 nucleotide sequence: TGTGCCAGCAGCTTAGATGGTGCGGGGAACACCGGGGAGCTGTTTTTT. Filled out from reference TRBV11-2 and TRBJ2-2, the complete variable domain reads EAGVAQSPRYKIIEKRQSVAFWCNPISGHATLYWYQQILGQGPKLLIQFQNNGVVDDSQLPKDRFSAERLKGVDSTLKIQPAKLEDSAVYLCASSLDGAGNTGELFFGEGSRLTVL.

The chain is built from TRBV10-3 and TRBJ1-1, with 8 positions matching TRBD1. The CDR3 spans 15 residues. Germline loops: CDR1 ENHRY, CDR2 SYGVKD. V was clipped by 6 bases and J by 3 bases; unmatched bases: 9. In DNA, the CDR3 is TGTGCCATCAGACCCCAGGGGGCGAGTGACACTGAAGCTTTCTTT. Protein product: CAIRPQGASDTEAFF.

The chain links TRBV27 to TRBJ1-2; D gene uncertain. The CDR3 length is 13 residues. The germline V gene has CDR1 MNHEY and CDR2 SMNVEV (reference sequence). V lost 4 bases to trimming and J lost 2 bases, with 8 bases between them. The DNA of the CDR3 is TGTGCCAGCAGTTATAATGAGAACTATGGCTACACCTTC. Amino acid sequence: CASSYNENYGYTF.

The rearrangement uses TRBV7-9 and TRBJ1-2; no clear D. V gave up 1 base and J gave up 8 bases, with 23 bases separating them. Germline CDR1 SEHNR, CDR2 FQNEAQ (reference sequence). The CDR3 is 17 residues long. The CDR3 reads CASSLGLEDTSSRGYTF. CDR3 DNA sequence: TGTGCCAGCAGCTTAGGTCTGGAGGATACAAGTTCTCGCGGCTACACCTTC.

This rearrangement joins TRBV21-1 to TRBJ1-5. TRBV21-1 is designated a pseudogene. The CDR3 is 14 residues long. As DNA, the CDR3 is TGTGCCAGCAGCATAACGGGGGTAAATCAGCCCCAGCATTTT. It encodes CASSITGVNQPQHF.

The chain recombines TRBV28 with TRBJ2-6, with a tentative D call TRBD1 (6 bases). Germline V gene sequence: CDR1 MDHEN, CDR2 SYDVKM. Between the trimmed V and J ends, which lost 4 bases and 2 bases, there was a span of 6 bases. The CDR3 is 14 amino acids. The CDR3 nucleotides read TGTGCCAGCAGTTGGGGGCCTGGGGCCAACGTCCTGACTTTC. Translated, it gives CASSWGPGANVLTF.

V usage is TRBV3-1 (or the pseudogene TRBV3-2) and J usage is TRBJ2-3; D uncertain. Germline values: CDR1 LGHDT, CDR2 YNNKEL (reference sequence). V was cut by 4 bases and J by 1 base, with 18 bases left in between. The CDR3 totals 17 residues. The CDR3 sequence is CASSLTTYLEGTDTQYF. In DNA, the CDR3 is TGTGCCAGCAGCCTTACGACCTACCTAGAGGGCACAGATACGCAGTATTTT.

The rearrangement links TRBV2 to TRBJ1-2; D ambiguous. The CDR3 consists of 14 residues. Germline V gene data show CDR1 as SNHLY and CDR2 as FYNNEI. Trimming shortened V by 8 bases and J by 0 bases, and 13 bases separated the two germline ends. The CDR3 sequence is CASSTPRANYGYTF. In DNA, the CDR3 is TGTGCCAGCTCCACCCCCCGGGCTAACTATGGCTACACCTTC.

The chain links TRBV7-8 to TRBJ2-1; the match to TRBD2 covers 10 bases. CDR3 length: 18 residues. Per germline, CDR1 SGHVS and CDR2 FQNEAQ. V lost 1 base and J lost 9; bases outside the gene matches: 15. CDR3 nucleotide sequence: TGTGCCAGCAGCTTAGAGAGGGTAGAAGGGGCTAGCGGGAGTGAGCAGTTCTTC. It is translated as CASSLERVEGASGSEQFF.

The CDR3 sequence: CASSSLYQPQHF. CDR3 in DNA: TGTGCCAGCAGTTCCCTTTATCAGCCCCAGCATTTT. This chain joins TRBV28 and TRBJ1-5; the D is unclear. The V end lost 4 bases, the J end lost 5 bases, and 6 bases lay between the germline ends. The CDR3 totals 12 residues. Germline values: CDR1 MDHEN, CDR2 SYDVKM.

This clone was seen many times. V gene TRBV28 combines with J gene TRBJ2-1, with TRBD1 matching 10 bases. J was trimmed by 6 bases and V by 2 bases; bases with no gene match: 4. This CDR3 comprises 15 residues. Germline V lookup: CDR1 MDHEN, CDR2 SYDVKM. CDR3 amino acids: CASSLPTGGFNEQFF. CDR3 nucleotide sequence: TGTGCCAGCAGTTTACCGACAGGGGGCTTCAATGAGCAGTTCTTC.